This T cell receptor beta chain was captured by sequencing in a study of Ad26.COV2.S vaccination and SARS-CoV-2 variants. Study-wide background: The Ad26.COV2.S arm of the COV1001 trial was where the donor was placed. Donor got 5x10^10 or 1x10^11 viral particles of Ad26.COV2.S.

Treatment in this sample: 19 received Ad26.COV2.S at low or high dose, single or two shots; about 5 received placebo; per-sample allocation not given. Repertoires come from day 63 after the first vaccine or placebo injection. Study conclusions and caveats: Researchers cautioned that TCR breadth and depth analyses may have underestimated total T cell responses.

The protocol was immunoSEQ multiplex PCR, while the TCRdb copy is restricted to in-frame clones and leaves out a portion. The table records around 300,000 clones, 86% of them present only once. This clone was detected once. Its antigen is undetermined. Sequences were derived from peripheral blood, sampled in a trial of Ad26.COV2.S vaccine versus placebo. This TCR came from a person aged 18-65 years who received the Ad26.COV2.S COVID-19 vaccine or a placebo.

In DNA, the CDR3 is TGTGCCAGCAGCTTAGCTAGCACGAGCTCCTACAATGAGCAGTTCTTC. Translated: CASSLASTSSYNEQFF. The gene calls are TRBV11-2 and TRBJ2-1; D may be TRBD2 (5 bases). Trimming shortened V by 1 base and J by 0 bases, and 10 bases separated the two germline ends. The germline V gene encodes CDR1 SGHAT and CDR2 FQNNGV. The CDR3 consists of 16 residues.